This T cell receptor (beta chain) was sequenced during a study of cytomegalovirus exposure and HLA in healthy donors. Germline V gene sequence: CDR1 SGDLS, CDR2 YYNGEE. Trimming removed 0 bases from V and 5 bases from J, with 8 bases in between. The CDR3 covers 13 residues. Primers: 60 Vbeta forward and 13 Jbeta reverse. Repertoires were generated with immunoSEQ multiplex PCR, while TCRdb's copy carries only in-frame clones and drops some. The sample yields about 160,000 clones, around 80% seen once. Material: PBMCs. The chain has TRBV9 and TRBJ2-5, with no clear D. The TCR was taken from a male donor in good health and CMV-seropositive. This CDR3 is CASSVGGLETQYF. The CDR3 DNA is TGTGCCAGCAGCGTAGGCGGTTTGGAGACCCAGTACTTC.